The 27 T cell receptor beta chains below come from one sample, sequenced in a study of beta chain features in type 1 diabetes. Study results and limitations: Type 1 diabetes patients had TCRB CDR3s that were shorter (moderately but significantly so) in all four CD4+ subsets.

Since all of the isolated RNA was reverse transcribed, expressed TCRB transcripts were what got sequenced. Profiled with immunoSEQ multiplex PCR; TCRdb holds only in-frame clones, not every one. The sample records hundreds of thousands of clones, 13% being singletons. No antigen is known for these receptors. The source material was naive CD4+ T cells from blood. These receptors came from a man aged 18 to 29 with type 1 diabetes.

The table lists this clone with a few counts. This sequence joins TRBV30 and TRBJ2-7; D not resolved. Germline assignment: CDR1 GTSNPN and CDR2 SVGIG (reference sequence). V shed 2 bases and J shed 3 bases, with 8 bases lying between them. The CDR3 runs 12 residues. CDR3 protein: CAWSPWDYEQYF. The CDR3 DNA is TGTGCCTGGAGTCCGTGGGACTACGAGCAGTACTTC.

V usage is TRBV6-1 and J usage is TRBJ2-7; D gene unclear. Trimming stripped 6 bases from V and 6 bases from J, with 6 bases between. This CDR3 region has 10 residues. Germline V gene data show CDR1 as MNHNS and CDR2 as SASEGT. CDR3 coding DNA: TGTGCCAGCAGCAGTCTCGAGCAGTACTTC. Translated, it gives CASSSLEQYF.

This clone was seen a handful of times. Here the CDR3 reads CASSPEGGTVGNEQFF. The CDR3 DNA sequence: TGTGCCAGCAGTCCAGAAGGCGGGACAGTCGGCAATGAGCAGTTCTTC. The chain carries TRBV2 and TRBJ2-1, with a possible D match to TRBD1 (7 bases). Germline CDR1 is SNHLY and CDR2 is FYNNEI. The CDR3 runs to 16 residues. The ends were cut back, 5 bases at V and 6 bases at J, with 20 bases in the middle.

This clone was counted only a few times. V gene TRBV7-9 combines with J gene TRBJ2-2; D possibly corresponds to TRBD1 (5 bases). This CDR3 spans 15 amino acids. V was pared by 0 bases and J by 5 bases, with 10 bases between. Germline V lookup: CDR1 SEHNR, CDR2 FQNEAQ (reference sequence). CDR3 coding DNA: TGTGCCAGCAGCTTAGCAGGGGCGCGAACCGGGGAGCTGTTTTTT. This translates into CASSLAGARTGELFF.

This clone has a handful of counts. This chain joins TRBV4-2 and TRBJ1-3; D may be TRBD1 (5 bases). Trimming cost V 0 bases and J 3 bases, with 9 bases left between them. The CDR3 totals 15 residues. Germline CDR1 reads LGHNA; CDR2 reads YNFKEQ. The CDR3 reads CASSQDRTGGNTIYF. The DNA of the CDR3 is TGTGCCAGCAGCCAAGATAGAACAGGTGGAAACACCATATATTTT.

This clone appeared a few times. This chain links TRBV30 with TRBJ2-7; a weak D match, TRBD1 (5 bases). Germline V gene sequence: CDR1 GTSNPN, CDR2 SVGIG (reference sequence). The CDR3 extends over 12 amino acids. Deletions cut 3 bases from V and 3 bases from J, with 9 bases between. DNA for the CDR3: TGTGCCTGGAGGGAAGGGGTCTACGAGCAGTACTTC. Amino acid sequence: CAWREGVYEQYF.

The CDR3 spells CASSRSWTGQETQYF. CDR3 DNA: TGTGCCAGCAGCCGATCTTGGACAGGACAAGAGACCCAGTACTTC. The chain combines TRBV6-1 with TRBJ2-5; 7 nucleotides match TRBD1. V shed 6 bases, J shed 2 bases, and the junction held 9 bases outside the gene matches. The length of the CDR3 is 15 residues. Germline V gene data show CDR1 as MNHNS and CDR2 as SASEGT.

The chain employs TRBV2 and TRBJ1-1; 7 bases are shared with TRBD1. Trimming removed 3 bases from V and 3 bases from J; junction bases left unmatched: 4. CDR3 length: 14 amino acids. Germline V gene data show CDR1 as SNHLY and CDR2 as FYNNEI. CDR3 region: CASSEQGVDTEAFF. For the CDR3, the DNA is TGTGCCAGCAGTGAGCAGGGGGTGGACACTGAAGCTTTCTTT.

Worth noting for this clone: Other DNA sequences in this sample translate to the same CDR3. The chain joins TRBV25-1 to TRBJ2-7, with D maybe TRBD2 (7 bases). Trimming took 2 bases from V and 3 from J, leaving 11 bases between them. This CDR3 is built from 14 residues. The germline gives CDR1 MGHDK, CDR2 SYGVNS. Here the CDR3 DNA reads TGTGCCAGCAGTGAAGGGGGGGGCAGCTACGAGCAGTACTTC. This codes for CASSEGGGSYEQYF.

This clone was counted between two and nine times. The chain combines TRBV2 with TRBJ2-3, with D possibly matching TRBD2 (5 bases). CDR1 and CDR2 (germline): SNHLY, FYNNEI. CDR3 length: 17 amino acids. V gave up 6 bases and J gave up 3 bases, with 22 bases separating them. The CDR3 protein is CASSLLTRPSKTDTQYF. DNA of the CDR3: TGTGCCAGCAGCCTACTCACTAGACCCTCCAAAACAGATACGCAGTATTTT.

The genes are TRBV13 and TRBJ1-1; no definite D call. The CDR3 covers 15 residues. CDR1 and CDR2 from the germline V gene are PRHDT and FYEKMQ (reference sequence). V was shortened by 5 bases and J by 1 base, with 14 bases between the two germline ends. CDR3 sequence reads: CASSQKLWRNTEAFF. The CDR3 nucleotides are TGTGCCAGCAGCCAAAAATTGTGGAGGAACACTGAAGCTTTCTTT.

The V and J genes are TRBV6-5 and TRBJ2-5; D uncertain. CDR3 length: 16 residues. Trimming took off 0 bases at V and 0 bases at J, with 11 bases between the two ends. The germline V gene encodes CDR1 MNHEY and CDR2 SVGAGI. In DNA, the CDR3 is TGTGCCAGCAGTTACTCGGGCCTACCGTACCAAGAGACCCAGTACTTC. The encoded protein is CASSYSGLPYQETQYF.

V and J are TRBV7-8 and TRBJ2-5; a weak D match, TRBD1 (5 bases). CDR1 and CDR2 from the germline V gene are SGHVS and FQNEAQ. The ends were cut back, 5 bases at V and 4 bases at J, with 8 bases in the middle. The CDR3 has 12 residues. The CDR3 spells CASSPRGETQYF. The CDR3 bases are TGTGCCAGCAGCCCAAGGGGAGAGACCCAGTACTTC. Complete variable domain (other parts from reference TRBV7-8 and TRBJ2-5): GAGVSQSPRYKVAKRGQDVALRCDPISGHVSLFWYQQALGQGPEFLTYFQNEAQLDKSGLPSDRFFAERPEGSVSTLKIQRTQQEDSAVYLCASSPRGETQYFGPGTRLLVL.

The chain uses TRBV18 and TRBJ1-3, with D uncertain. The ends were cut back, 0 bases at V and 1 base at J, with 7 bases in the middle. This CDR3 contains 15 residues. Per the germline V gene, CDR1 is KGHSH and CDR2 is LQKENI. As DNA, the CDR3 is TGTGCCAGCTCACCACCCAACTTATCTGGAAACACCATATATTTT. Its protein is CASSPPNLSGNTIYF.

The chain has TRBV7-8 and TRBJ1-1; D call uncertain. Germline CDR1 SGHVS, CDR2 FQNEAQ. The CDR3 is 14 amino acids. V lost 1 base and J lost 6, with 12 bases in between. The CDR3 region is CASSLETVTAEAFF. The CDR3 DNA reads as TGTGCCAGCAGCTTAGAAACAGTAACCGCTGAAGCTTTCTTT. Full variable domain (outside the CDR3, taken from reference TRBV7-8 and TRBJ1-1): GAGVSQSPRYKVAKRGQDVALRCDPISGHVSLFWYQQALGQGPEFLTYFQNEAQLDKSGLPSDRFFAERPEGSVSTLKIQRTQQEDSAVYLCASSLETVTAEAFFGQGTRLTVV.

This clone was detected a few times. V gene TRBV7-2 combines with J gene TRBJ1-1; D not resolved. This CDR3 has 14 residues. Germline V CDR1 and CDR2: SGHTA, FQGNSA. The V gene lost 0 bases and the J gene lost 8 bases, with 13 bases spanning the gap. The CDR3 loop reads CASSLAAAAREAFF. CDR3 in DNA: TGTGCCAGCAGCTTAGCAGCCGCGGCGAGAGAAGCTTTCTTT.

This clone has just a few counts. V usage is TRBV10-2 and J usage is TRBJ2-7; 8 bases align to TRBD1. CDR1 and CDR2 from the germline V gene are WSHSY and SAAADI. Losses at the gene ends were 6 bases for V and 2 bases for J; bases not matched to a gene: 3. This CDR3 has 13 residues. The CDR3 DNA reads TGCGCCAGCAGGGGACAGGCTGCCTACGAGCAGTACTTC. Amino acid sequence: CASRGQAAYEQYF.

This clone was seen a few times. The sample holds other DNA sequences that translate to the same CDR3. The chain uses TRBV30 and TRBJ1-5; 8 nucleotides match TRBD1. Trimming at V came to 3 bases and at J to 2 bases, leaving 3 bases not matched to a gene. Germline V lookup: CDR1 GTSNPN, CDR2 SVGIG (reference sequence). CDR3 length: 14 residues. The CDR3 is CAWSQGQGNQPQHF. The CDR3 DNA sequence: TGTGCCTGGAGCCAGGGACAGGGCAATCAGCCCCAGCATTTT.

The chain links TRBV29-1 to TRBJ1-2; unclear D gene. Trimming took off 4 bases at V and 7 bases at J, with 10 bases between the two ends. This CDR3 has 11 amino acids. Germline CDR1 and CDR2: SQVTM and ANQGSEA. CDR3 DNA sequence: TGCAGCGTTGTGGGTCATGCTGGCTACACCTTC. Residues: CSVVGHAGYTF.

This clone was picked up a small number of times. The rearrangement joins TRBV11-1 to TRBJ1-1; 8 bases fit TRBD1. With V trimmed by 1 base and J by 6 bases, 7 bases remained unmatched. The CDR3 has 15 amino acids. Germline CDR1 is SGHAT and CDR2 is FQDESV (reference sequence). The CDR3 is CASSLDQGARAEAFF. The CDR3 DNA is TGTGCCAGCAGCTTAGATCAGGGGGCCCGCGCTGAAGCTTTCTTT.

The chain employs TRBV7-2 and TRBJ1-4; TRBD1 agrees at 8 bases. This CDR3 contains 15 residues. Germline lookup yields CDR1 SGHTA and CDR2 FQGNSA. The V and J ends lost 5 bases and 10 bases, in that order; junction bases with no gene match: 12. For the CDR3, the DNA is TGTGCCAGCAGCCCTGGACAGGGCGCTAAACGAAAACTGTTTTTT. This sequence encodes CASSPGQGAKRKLFF.

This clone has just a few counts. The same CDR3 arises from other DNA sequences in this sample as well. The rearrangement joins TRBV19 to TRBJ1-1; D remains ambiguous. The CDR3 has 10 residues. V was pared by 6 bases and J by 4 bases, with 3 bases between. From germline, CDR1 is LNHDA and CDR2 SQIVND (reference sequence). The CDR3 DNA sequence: TGTGCCAGTAGGGGCACTGAAGCTTTCTTT. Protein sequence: CASRGTEAFF.

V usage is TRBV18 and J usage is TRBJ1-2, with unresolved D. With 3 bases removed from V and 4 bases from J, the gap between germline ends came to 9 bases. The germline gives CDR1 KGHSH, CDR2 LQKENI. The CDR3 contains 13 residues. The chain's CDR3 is CASSPSLPYGYTF. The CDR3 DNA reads TGTGCCAGCTCACCGAGTCTGCCCTATGGCTACACCTTC.

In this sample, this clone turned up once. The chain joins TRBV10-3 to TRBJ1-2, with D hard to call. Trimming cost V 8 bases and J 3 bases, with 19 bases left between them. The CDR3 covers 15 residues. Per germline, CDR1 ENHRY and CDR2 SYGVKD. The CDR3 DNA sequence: TGTGCCATCGGTATGGTCCTCCTGTCCGACTATGGCTACACCTTC. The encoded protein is CAIGMVLLSDYGYTF.

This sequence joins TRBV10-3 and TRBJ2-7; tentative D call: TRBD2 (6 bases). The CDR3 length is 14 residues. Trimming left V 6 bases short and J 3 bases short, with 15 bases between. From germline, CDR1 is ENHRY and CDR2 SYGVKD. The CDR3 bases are TGTGCCATCAGCCCGGGACTGAGTATCTACGAGCAGTACTTC. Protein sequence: CAISPGLSIYEQYF.

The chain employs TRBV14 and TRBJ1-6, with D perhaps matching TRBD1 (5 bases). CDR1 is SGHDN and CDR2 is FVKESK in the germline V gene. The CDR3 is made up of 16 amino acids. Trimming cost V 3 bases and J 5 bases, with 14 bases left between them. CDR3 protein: CASSHRWTGHNSPLHF. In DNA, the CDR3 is TGTGCCAGCAGCCACCGTTGGACGGGGCATAATTCACCCCTCCACTTT.

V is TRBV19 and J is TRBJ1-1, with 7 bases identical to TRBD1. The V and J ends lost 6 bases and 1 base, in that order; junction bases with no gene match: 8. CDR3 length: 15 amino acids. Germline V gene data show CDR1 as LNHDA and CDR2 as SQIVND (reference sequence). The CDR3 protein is CASRAGQNTNTEAFF. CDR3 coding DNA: TGTGCCAGTAGAGCGGGACAGAACACGAACACTGAAGCTTTCTTT.